This paragraph covers one T cell receptor (beta chain) sequence. What it binds is not known. This CDR3 is 16 amino acids long. CDR1 and CDR2 (germline): SGHRS, YFSETQ. V lost 0 bases to trimming and J lost 8 bases, with 18 bases between them. It was CD45RO-negative cells, positively selected for CCR7, that made up naive CD8 cells, with terminally differentiated effector memory CD45RA+ cells excluded. The authors' processing: Filtering differed for immunoSEQ, which gave only junction sequences without quality scores. Generated by immunoSEQ multiplex PCR, the TCRdb table keeps only in-frame clones and is missing some. V, J and clone size are taken as reported in that table, and D and trimming were inferred from the DNA itself. In the table there are about 590,000 clones, around 95% of which are singletons. This specimen comes from a study of shared clonotypes between healthy human individuals. Study conclusions and caveats: The study generally estimated greater richness for naive than memory subsets.

The chain recombines TRBV5-1 with TRBJ2-1; D assignment may be TRBD1 or TRBD2 (5 bases each). The sample taken for sequencing was naive CD8+ T cells sorted from blood. The receptor comes from a woman in her twenties or thirties in good health. Written as DNA, the CDR3 is TGCGCCAGCAGCTTGGATCGGGGCCCGGTCTGGGATGAGCAGTTCTTC. The encoded protein is CASSLDRGPVWDEQFF.